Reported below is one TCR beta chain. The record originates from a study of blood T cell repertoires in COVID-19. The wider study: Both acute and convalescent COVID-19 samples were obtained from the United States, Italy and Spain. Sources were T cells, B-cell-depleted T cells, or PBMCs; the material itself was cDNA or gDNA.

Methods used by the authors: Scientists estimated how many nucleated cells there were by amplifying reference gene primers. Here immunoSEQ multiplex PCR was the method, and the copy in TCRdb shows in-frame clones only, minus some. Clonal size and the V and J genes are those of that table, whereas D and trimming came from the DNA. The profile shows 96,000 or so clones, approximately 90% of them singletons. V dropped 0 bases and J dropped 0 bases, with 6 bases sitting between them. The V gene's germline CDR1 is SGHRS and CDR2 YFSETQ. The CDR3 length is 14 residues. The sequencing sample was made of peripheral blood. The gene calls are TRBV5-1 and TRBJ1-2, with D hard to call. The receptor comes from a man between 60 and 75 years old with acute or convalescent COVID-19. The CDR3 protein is CASSLDTPNYGYTF. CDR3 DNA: TGCGCCAGCAGCTTGGACACCCCTAACTATGGCTACACCTTC.